A selection of T cell receptor beta chains follows, all from one sample in a study of graft-versus-host responses after intestinal transplantation. This table comes from immunoSEQ multiplex PCR, and its TCRdb copy is limited to in-frame clones, with some not included. The repertoire has roughly 15,000 clones, just over 35% of them found once; the top ten carry 2% to 2.5%. Sequencing used alloreactive CD8+ T cells from a mixed lymphocyte reaction culture, obtained before intestinal transplant. The receptor source for this set is a human patient who received an intestinal transplant. CDR3s include the opening cysteine and the closing phenylalanine or tryptophan. D genes are given only for firm matches. Size is stated for part of the rows, as once, few or many counts, or as a class when the clone is expanded.

v_call,j_call,d_call,clone_size,cdr3_nt,cdr3_aa
TRBV27,TRBJ2-7,TRBD2,-,TGTGCCAGCAGAGCGGCCCGGACTAGCGAGCAGTACTTC,CASRAARTSEQYF
TRBV11-2,TRBJ1-2,-,-,TGTGCCAGCAGCTTCATCTTATCAAGCAGAAAGACCTATGGCTACACCTTC,CASSFILSSRKTYGYTF
TRBV5-1,TRBJ2-2,-,few,TGCGCCAGCAGCTTGGCGGACACCGGGGAGCTGTTTTTT,CASSLADTGELFF
TRBV21-1,TRBJ2-5,-,few,TGTGCCAGCAGCTTGCCGGGACTACTAGAGACCCAGTACTTC,CASSLPGLLETQYF
TRBV9,TRBJ2-1,TRBD2,-,TGTGCCAGCAGCGGACTGGTAGCGGGGGAAACCTACAATGAGCAGTTCTTC,CASSGLVAGETYNEQFF
TRBV7-9,TRBJ1-1,-,medium-sized,TGTGCCACGAATCCCGGAAACACTGAAGCTTTCTTT,CATNPGNTEAFF
TRBV27,TRBJ2-1,-,few,TGTGCCAGCAGTTCCGGGACTTTTTTTGAGCAGTTCTTC,CASSSGTFFEQFF
TRBV25-1,TRBJ2-3,-,few,TGTGCCAGCAGTGTATCTAATACGCAGTATTTT,CASSVSNTQYF
TRBV2,TRBJ2-5,-,-,TGTGCCAGCAGTGAAGGGAGACCTAGATATACCCAGTACTTC,CASSEGRPRYTQYF
TRBV7-9,TRBJ2-3,-,once,TGTGCCAGCAGCTTAGGGAGCACAGATACGCAGTATTTT,CASSLGSTDTQYF
TRBV27,TRBJ1-2,TRBD1,-,TGTGCCAGCAACCCGACAGGGTCCAACTATGGCTACACCTTC,CASNPTGSNYGYTF
TRBV13,TRBJ1-1,-,-,TGTGCCAGCAGCTCCTCCGGTCCTGAAGCTTTCTTT,CASSSSGPEAFF
TRBV9,TRBJ1-2,-,-,TGTGCCAGCAGCGCCTGGACGGGAAACTATGGCTACACCTTC,CASSAWTGNYGYTF
TRBV9,TRBJ2-2,-,-,TGTGCCAGCAGCGGAGCGGACATTCTTACCGGGGAGCTGTTTTTT,CASSGADILTGELFF
TRBV27,TRBJ1-5,-,-,TGTGCCAGCAGTTTGGGTGGCTCTCAACAGCCCCAGCATTTT,CASSLGGSQQPQHF
TRBV11-3,TRBJ2-3,-,once,TGTGCCAGCAGCTTAAAAGTAGGGGTATCAGATACGCAGTATTTT,CASSLKVGVSDTQYF
TRBV7-2,TRBJ2-7,TRBD2,-,TGTGCCAGCAGCCCTATGGGGACTAGCGGGGGGACGAGCTCCTACGAGCAGTACTTC,CASSPMGTSGGTSSYEQYF
TRBV15,TRBJ1-5,-,medium-sized,TGTGCCACCAGCAGAGATTTGGGTTACGGTCAGCCCCAGCATTTT,CATSRDLGYGQPQHF
TRBV27,TRBJ2-7,-,-,TGTGCCAGCAGTTTAACCAGAGAATACGAGCAGTACTTC,CASSLTREYEQYF
TRBV6-9,TRBJ1-1,-,-,TGTGCCAGCATCCGCGGGGCTGAAGCTTTCTTT,CASIRGAEAFF
TRBV4-1,TRBJ2-7,-,medium-sized,TGCGCCAGCAGCTCGGGGACGGACTACGAGCAGTACTTC,CASSSGTDYEQYF
TRBV7-6,TRBJ2-5,TRBD2,-,TGTGCCAGCAGCTTAGCGGCGGGGGGCACAGAGACCCAGTACTTC,CASSLAAGGTETQYF
TRBV7-9,TRBJ1-1,-,-,TGTGCCAGCAGGTCGTTAGCCCACACTGAAGCTTTCTTT,CASRSLAHTEAFF
TRBV7-9,TRBJ1-4,-,-,TGTGCCAGCAGCTTAGCGCTGTACAGCTCGAATGAAAAACTGTTTTTT,CASSLALYSSNEKLFF
TRBV7-9,TRBJ2-5,TRBD1,few,TGTGCCAGCAGCTTCGGACAGGGCGAAGAGACCCAGTACTTC,CASSFGQGEETQYF
TRBV29-1,TRBJ2-7,TRBD2,-,TGCAGCGTTGAAGAACCTCTAGCGGGGGACTCCTACGAGCAGTACTTC,CSVEEPLAGDSYEQYF